This T cell receptor (beta chain) was found in a study of human T cells and chemical hapten exposure. Study-wide results and caveats: No alteration of TCRs above 1 in 1000 frequency was seen with DPC sensitization. Expanded TCRs were compared with controls, and the expanded TCRs formed significantly more large CDR3 similarity clusters.

Time point indicated: pre-sensitization, week 0. Treatment specified: therapeutic diphenylcyclopropenone sensitization with weekly scalp DPC. Phlebotomy was performed prior to application of every patch test. Single cDNA molecules in the library carried unique molecular identifiers attached during preparation. Each CDR3 protein gets one entry after TCRdb re-called the RACE reads with MiXCR. The sample gives more than 50,000 distinct CDR3 sequences, approximately 7% of which show up once; 1.5% to 2% is in the top ten. There are 15 residues in the CDR3. In germline, CDR1 is DFQATT, CDR2 SNEGSKA (reference sequence). The V gene lost 1 base and the J gene lost 3 bases, with 14 bases spanning the gap. This clonotype was observed at least ten times. Its antigen is unknown.

The specimen was whole blood, collected in connection with sensitization to the hapten diphenylcyclopropenone (DPC). The sequence came from a young woman with alopecia areata. Some clones in this sample may be carry-over from other donors' samples. The J gene is TRBJ2-3, the V gene TRBV20-1; TRBD1 is a possible D gene (6 bases). The CDR3 is CSARGLGAGTDTQYF. DNA for the CDR3: TGCAGTGCTAGAGGTCTGGGGGCTGGGACAGATACGCAGTATTTT.